This T cell receptor (beta chain) was sequenced for a study of blood T cell repertoires in COVID-19. Profiled with immunoSEQ multiplex PCR; TCRdb holds only in-frame clones, not every one. The data contain approximately 65,000 clones, 89% of them singletons. Trimming removed 0 bases from V and 0 bases from J; junction bases left unmatched: 4. The CDR3 has 17 amino acids. The germline CDR1 and CDR2 sequences are KGHSH and LQKENI. This receptor was identified in a woman in her forties or fifties with active COVID-19. V and J are TRBV18 and TRBJ2-1; 8 bases match TRBD1. The specimen was peripheral blood. Written as DNA, the CDR3 is TGTGCCAGCTCACCACCGGGACAGGCGAGCTCCTACAATGAGCAGTTCTTC. Translating gives CASSPPGQASSYNEQFF. The whole variable domain, filled in from reference TRBV18 and TRBJ2-1, reads NAGVMQNPRHLVRRRGQEARLRCSPMKGHSHVYWYRQLPEEGLKFMVYLQKENIIDESGMPKERFSAEFPKEGPSILRIQQVVRGDSAAYFCASSPPGQASSYNEQFFGPGTRLTVL.